Below, 10 T cell receptor beta chains from the same sample are listed, as sequenced in a study of blood T cells in healthy people across ages. The second PCR ran roughly 6 to 11 cycles with a sample-barcoded 5' primer and J-beta primers. MiXCR was run by TCRdb on the 5' RACE reads, yielding one entry per CDR3 protein. This table has around 1.7 million distinct CDR3 sequences, 28% appearing once. What was sequenced was blood. The receptors originated from a woman aged 25 to 39 in good health.

This clonotype has only a few counts. A junction boundary mismatches the germline segment, possibly from a read error. The chain recombines TRBV6-5 with TRBJ2-6; D is perhaps TRBD1 (5 bases). The germline V gene has CDR1 MNHEY and CDR2 SVGAGI. The CDR3 length is 20 residues. The CDR3 nucleotides read TGTGCCAGCAGTTACTCGATTTCCGCAGGTCTAAGCCCTGGGGCCAATGTCCTGACTTTC. It translates to CASSYSISAGLSPGANVLTF.

This chain uses TRBV3-1 with TRBJ2-7; 9 bases are a match to TRBD1. Germline assignment: CDR1 LGHDT and CDR2 YNNKEL (reference sequence). V was clipped by 1 base and J by 2 bases; unmatched bases: 6. This CDR3 contains 16 residues. In nucleotides, the CDR3 is TGTGCCAGCAGCCAAGTCGGGACAGGGAGGGCCTACGAGCAGTACTTC. Translation gives CASSQVGTGRAYEQYF.

This rearrangement joins TRBV19 to TRBJ2-2; 8 bases fit TRBD1. With 1 base clipped from V and 8 bases from J, the junction kept 6 bases outside the gene matches. The CDR3 has 15 residues. Germline V gene lookup returns CDR1 LNHDA and CDR2 SQIVND (reference sequence). The CDR3 DNA reads TGTGCCAGTAGTATAGCGGGACAGGTCTCGGGGGAGCTGTTTTTT. Residues: CASSIAGQVSGELFF.

The CDR3 DNA is TGTGCCAGCAGCCAAGAGGTACAAGATACGCAGTATTTT. Protein product: CASSQEVQDTQYF. The V and J genes are TRBV3-1 and TRBJ2-3; D uncertain. Germline assignment: CDR1 LGHDT and CDR2 YNNKEL (reference sequence). This CDR3 is 13 amino acids long. V lost 0 bases, J lost 5 bases, and 6 bases lay in between.

This clonotype turned up a few times. This chain joins TRBV5-1 and TRBJ2-2; perhaps TRBD1 as D (6 bases). Trimming took 4 bases from V and 4 from J, leaving 17 bases between them. The CDR3 runs 16 residues. Germline loops: CDR1 SGHRS, CDR2 YFSETQ. The CDR3: CASSPGHQSPTGELFF. CDR3 nucleotide sequence: TGCGCCAGCAGCCCGGGACACCAATCCCCCACCGGGGAGCTGTTTTTT. Complete variable domain (other parts from reference TRBV5-1 and TRBJ2-2): KAGVTQTPRYLIKTRGQQVTLSCSPISGHRSVSWYQQTPGQGLQFLFEYFSETQRNKGNFPGRFSGRQFSNSRSEMNVSTLELGDSALYLCASSPGHQSPTGELFFGEGSRLTVL.

V gene TRBV28 combines with J gene TRBJ2-1; D call uncertain. The germline gives CDR1 MDHEN, CDR2 SYDVKM. Trimming stripped 10 bases from V and 8 bases from J, with 15 bases between. The CDR3 is made up of 12 amino acids. CDR3 region: CATSRNSYEQFF. The CDR3 nucleotides read TGTGCCACCAGCAGAAATAGTTATGAGCAGTTCTTC.

This clonotype was observed a few times. This chain links TRBV6-5 with TRBJ1-1; D is possibly TRBD1 (5 bases). Germline V CDR1 and CDR2: MNHEY, SVGAGI. The ends were cut back, 0 bases at V and 2 bases at J, with 13 bases in the middle. This CDR3 comprises 16 residues. Here the CDR3 reads CASSYSGARANTEAFF. The CDR3 DNA follows: TGTGCCAGCAGTTACTCCGGGGCCAGGGCTAACACTGAAGCTTTCTTT.

This chain joins TRBV20-1 and TRBJ1-5; no clear D gene. Trimming removed 0 bases at V and 3 bases at J, with 15 bases between. Germline lookup yields CDR1 DFQATT and CDR2 SNEGSKA (reference sequence). CDR3 size: 16 residues. CDR3 nucleotides: TGCAGTGCTAGAGAGGGAGGGCAGCTATTCAATCAGCCCCAGCATTTT. This gives the protein CSAREGGQLFNQPQHF.

This chain joins TRBV20-1 and TRBJ1-2; no clear D gene. Trimming stripped 3 bases from V and 8 bases from J, with 16 bases between. CDR1 and CDR2 from the germline V gene are DFQATT and SNEGSKA (reference sequence). The CDR3 consists of 13 residues. CDR3 residues: CSARYGSGRGYTF. The CDR3 nucleotides are TGCAGTGCTAGGTACGGCAGCGGAAGAGGCTACACCTTC.

The V and J genes are TRBV2 and TRBJ2-5, with D possibly TRBD1 on 6 matching bases. Trimming removed 4 bases from V and 5 bases from J, with 11 bases in between. Looked up from germline, CDR1 is SNHLY and CDR2 is FYNNEI. The CDR3 spans 13 residues. CDR3 sequence (DNA): TGTGCCAGCAGTGGAACAGGGTGGGAGACCCAGTACTTC. It specifies CASSGTGWETQYF.